Listed below are T cell receptor beta chains from one sample, sequenced in a study of blood T cell repertoires in COVID-19. The protocol was immunoSEQ multiplex PCR, while the TCRdb copy is restricted to in-frame clones and leaves out a portion. Among some 160,000 clones, around four fifths were seen once, and the ten largest hold 6.5% to 8%. The sequenced sample was peripheral blood. The receptors originated from an older man with active or convalescent COVID-19. CDR3s include the opening cysteine and the closing phenylalanine or tryptophan. The D gene is left open where the match is weak. Clone size appears in some rows only: once, few, many, or a class for an expanded clone.

V	D	J	size	CDR3	DNA
TRBV4-2	TRBD2	TRBJ2-1	many	CASSQARSGGAYEQFF	TGTGCCAGCAGCCAAGCTCGTAGCGGGGGGGCTTATGAGCAGTTCTTC
TRBV7-2	NA	TRBJ1-2	once	CASSAKGREEEDYGYTF	TGTGCCAGCAGCGCGAAGGGCAGGGAGGAGGAGGACTATGGCTACACCTTC
TRBV5-1	NA	TRBJ1-2	NA	CASSRDSRDYGYTF	TGCGCCAGCAGCCGGGACTCCCGGGACTATGGCTACACCTTC
TRBV4-1	NA	TRBJ1-3	NA	CASSQMSDYSGNTIYF	TGCGCCAGCAGCCAAATGTCAGACTACTCTGGAAACACCATATATTTT
TRBV7-9	TRBD1	TRBJ2-1	NA	CASRPGTGIYNEQFF	TGTGCCAGCAGGCCCGGGACAGGGATCTACAATGAGCAGTTCTTC
TRBV3-1/TRBV3-2	NA	TRBJ2-1	NA	CASSQDRRGEQFF	TGTGCCAGCAGCCAAGATCGGAGGGGTGAGCAGTTCTTC
TRBV9	TRBD2	TRBJ2-1	NA	CASSGNIAGGEQFF	TGTGCCAGCAGCGGAAACATAGCGGGAGGGGAGCAGTTCTTC
TRBV27	TRBD1	TRBJ1-5	NA	CASSFPVLDRGNQPQHF	TGTGCCAGCAGTTTCCCCGTACTCGACAGGGGAAATCAGCCCCAGCATTTT
TRBV5-4	NA	TRBJ2-5	NA	CASSSSGFLTQYF	TGTGCCAGCAGCTCTTCGGGGTTCTTGACCCAGTACTTC
TRBV2	NA	TRBJ1-4	NA	CASIADATNEKLFF	TGTGCCAGCATCGCGGATGCAACTAATGAAAAACTGTTTTTT
TRBV29-1	NA	TRBJ1-2	once	CSVDSGIGQRQGGYTF	TGCAGCGTTGATTCGGGGATTGGACAGAGACAAGGAGGCTACACCTTC
TRBV9	NA	TRBJ2-1	few	CASSVEQLTYNEQFF	TGTGCCAGCAGCGTCGAACAGCTTACCTACAATGAGCAGTTCTTC
TRBV19	NA	TRBJ2-2	NA	CASQRSGTQNTGELFF	TGTGCCAGTCAACGATCCGGGACTCAGAACACCGGGGAGCTGTTTTTT
TRBV7-6	NA	TRBJ2-3	NA	CASSSSPGTDTQYF	TGTGCCAGCAGCTCGAGCCCGGGCACAGATACGCAGTATTTT
TRBV4-1	NA	TRBJ1-1	NA	CASSQDGETEAFF	TGCGCCAGCAGCCAAGACGGGGAAACTGAAGCTTTCTTT
TRBV7-8	NA	TRBJ2-2	NA	CASSRRGRRSTGELFF	TGTGCCAGCAGCCGTCGGGGGAGGCGGTCCACCGGGGAGCTGTTTTTT
TRBV6-2/TRBV6-3	TRBD2	TRBJ2-3	few	CASSALPGLETDTQYF	TGTGCCAGCAGCGCTCTTCCGGGACTAGAAACAGATACGCAGTATTTT
TRBV11-2	TRBD1	TRBJ1-1	NA	CASSRGQGGTEAFF	TGTGCCAGCAGCCGGGGACAGGGAGGCACTGAAGCTTTCTTT
TRBV9	TRBD1	TRBJ1-4	NA	CASSVRPGQGNEKLFF	TGTGCCAGCAGCGTGAGACCGGGACAGGGGAATGAAAAACTGTTTTTT
TRBV11-2	TRBD1	TRBJ2-7	NA	CASSLRDSSYEQYF	TGTGCCAGCAGCTTGAGGGACAGCTCCTACGAGCAGTACTTC
TRBV7-2	NA	TRBJ1-6	NA	CASSLGRPINNSPLHF	TGTGCCAGCAGCTTAGGGAGGCCCATCAATAATTCACCCCTCCACTTT
TRBV7-2	NA	TRBJ1-1	NA	CASSLQTGPNTEAFF	TGTGCCAGCAGCTTACAAACAGGACCGAACACTGAAGCTTTCTTT
TRBV5-1	NA	TRBJ1-4	NA	CASSSGETTNEKLFF	TGCGCCAGCAGCTCAGGGGAGACAACTAATGAAAAACTGTTTTTT
TRBV2	NA	TRBJ2-2	once	CASREGTSTGELFF	TGTGCCAGCAGGGAAGGGACTTCCACCGGGGAGCTGTTTTTT
TRBV3-1/TRBV3-2	NA	TRBJ2-3	NA	CASSDPGSVDTQYF	TGTGCCAGCAGCGACCCAGGGTCGGTGGATACGCAGTATTTT
TRBV24-1	TRBD1	TRBJ1-2	NA	CATSDSRQGGYGYTF	TGTGCCACCAGTGATTCCCGACAGGGTGGCTATGGCTACACCTTC
TRBV7-3	NA	TRBJ2-1	NA	CASSLSGSSYNEQFF	TGTGCCAGCAGCTTATCCGGTAGCTCCTACAATGAGCAGTTCTTC
TRBV5-1	TRBD2	TRBJ2-5	NA	CASSLYGTSGRYQETQYF	TGCGCCAGCAGCTTATACGGGACTAGCGGACGGTACCAAGAGACCCAGTACTTC
TRBV4-1	TRBD2	TRBJ2-7	NA	CASSQDKSGSSYEQYF	TGCGCCAGCAGCCAAGATAAAAGCGGGAGCTCCTACGAGCAGTACTTC
TRBV7-8	TRBD1	TRBJ2-7	NA	CASSLMAAGQGYSYEQYF	TGTGCCAGCAGCCTAATGGCGGCGGGACAGGGATACTCCTACGAGCAGTACTTC
TRBV5-3	TRBD2	TRBJ2-5	few	CARSRTSGLQETQYF	TGTGCCAGAAGCCGGACTAGCGGACTTCAAGAGACCCAGTACTTC
TRBV30	TRBD1	TRBJ1-2	few	CAWSPDRVRGYTF	TGTGCCTGGAGTCCGGACAGGGTGAGGGGCTACACCTTC
TRBV7-2	TRBD1	TRBJ2-2	few	CASRTGQGTGELFF	TGTGCCAGCAGGACGGGACAGGGAACCGGGGAGCTGTTTTTT
TRBV5-6	NA	TRBJ1-5	NA	CASSLRQSYNQPQHF	TGTGCCAGCAGCTTAAGACAGAGCTACAATCAGCCCCAGCATTTT
TRBV7-2	TRBD1	TRBJ1-2	NA	CAGHPDRSNYGYTF	TGTGCCGGTCACCCGGACAGGTCAAACTATGGCTACACCTTC
TRBV6-1	NA	TRBJ2-7	few	CASSEVGRGSVGEQYF	TGTGCCAGCAGTGAAGTGGGCAGGGGATCAGTAGGCGAGCAGTACTTC
TRBV30	TRBD2	TRBJ2-3	NA	CAWTSGSHTDTQYF	TGTGCCTGGACTAGCGGGAGCCATACAGATACGCAGTATTTT
TRBV19	NA	TRBJ1-1	NA	CASTPGGGGVFGPEAFF	TGTGCCAGTACCCCCGGGGGGGGCGGCGTGTTCGGACCTGAAGCTTTCTTT
TRBV2	TRBD1	TRBJ1-1	NA	CASSDRQGEAFF	TGTGCCAGCAGTGACCGACAGGGCGAAGCTTTCTTT
TRBV5-1	TRBD1	TRBJ1-1	NA	CASSNGQGTIMNTEAFF	TGCGCCAGCAGCAATGGACAGGGGACAATTATGAACACTGAAGCTTTCTTT
TRBV6-1	NA	TRBJ2-2	NA	CASSEWAAGELFF	TGTGCCAGCAGTGAATGGGCCGCCGGGGAGCTGTTTTTT
TRBV25-1	NA	TRBJ2-7	NA	CASSEFSGDSYEQYF	TGTGCCAGCAGTGAATTTTCAGGGGACTCCTACGAGCAGTACTTC
TRBV12-5	TRBD1	TRBJ1-5	NA	CASSLGTGDLQPQHF	TGTGCTAGTAGCCTTGGGACAGGGGATCTCCAGCCCCAGCATTTT
TRBV24-1	TRBD1	TRBJ2-7	NA	CATSDPNDRGRTPHEQYF	TGTGCCACCAGTGACCCGAATGACAGGGGGCGGACTCCCCACGAGCAGTACTTC
TRBV6-5	NA	TRBJ1-4	NA	CASSSPTTNEKLFF	TGTGCCAGCAGTTCCCCCACAACTAATGAAAAACTGTTTTTT
TRBV2	TRBD2	TRBJ2-4	NA	CASSDGGASGLAKNIQYF	TGTGCCAGCAGTGATGGGGGGGCTAGCGGGTTAGCCAAAAACATTCAGTACTTC
TRBV20-1	TRBD2	TRBJ2-1	NA	CSASPTSGFNEQFF	TGCAGTGCTAGTCCCACTAGCGGGTTCAATGAGCAGTTCTTC
TRBV7-2	TRBD2	TRBJ2-3	NA	CASSYTPSGGSTDTQYF	TGTGCCAGCAGCTACACACCTAGCGGGGGAAGCACAGATACGCAGTATTTT
TRBV14	TRBD1	TRBJ1-4	NA	CASSQVRRTGPEKLFF	TGTGCCAGCAGCCAAGTCCGGAGGACAGGGCCTGAAAAACTGTTTTTT
TRBV19	NA	TRBJ1-2	NA	CASSRQGLVDGGYTF	TGTGCCAGTAGTCGGCAGGGGTTAGTGGACGGCGGCTACACCTTC
TRBV30	NA	TRBJ1-1	NA	CAWPTGARMGAFF	TGTGCCTGGCCGACGGGAGCCAGGATGGGGGCTTTCTTT
TRBV4-2	NA	TRBJ2-3	NA	CASSETPGNIAGTQYF	TGTGCCAGCAGCGAAACACCGGGAAATATCGCAGGTACGCAGTATTTT
TRBV9	TRBD1	TRBJ1-1	NA	CASSVGFLRDRGLGNTEAFF	TGTGCCAGCAGCGTAGGCTTTTTAAGGGACAGGGGCCTGGGAAACACTGAAGCTTTCTTT
TRBV5-1	NA	TRBJ1-2	NA	CASSPGISNYGYTF	TGCGCCAGCAGCCCAGGGATATCGAACTATGGCTACACCTTC
TRBV2	TRBD1	TRBJ1-4	NA	CASGTGEVEKLFF	TGTGCCAGCGGGACAGGGGAGGTAGAAAAACTGTTTTTT
TRBV3-1/TRBV3-2	TRBD2	TRBJ2-1	NA	CASSQISGSVNEQFF	TGTGCCAGCAGCCAAATTAGCGGGAGCGTCAATGAGCAGTTCTTC
TRBV28	TRBD1	TRBJ1-1	once	CASSPLTGAPNTEAFF	TGTGCCAGCAGTCCTTTGACAGGGGCCCCGAACACTGAAGCTTTCTTT
TRBV5-1	NA	TRBJ2-7	few	CASSLVSPYEQYF	TGCGCCAGCAGCTTGGTTAGCCCCTACGAGCAGTACTTC